This T cell receptor beta chain was obtained from a study of cytomegalovirus exposure and HLA in healthy donors. Study-wide results and limits: Researchers reported from a later analysis that most CMV-associated TCR beta chains appeared HLA-restricted. Previously analyzed data showed that most TCR beta V segments were productive at a frequency of about 87% or about 30%.

Remarks on this clone: The antigen is not known.

The PCR contained 60 Vbeta and 13 Jbeta primers. Measured with immunoSEQ multiplex PCR; TCRdb has only the in-frame clones, and not every one. The repertoire holds some 110,000 clones, with 83% as singletons. As for the donors, each was a healthy bone marrow donor. The study sampled nominally healthy donors, though unrecorded immune exposures were likely. The CDR3 is 15 residues long. V shed 2 bases and J 6 bases; nucleotides not matched to a gene: 6. Germline V CDR1 and CDR2: LGHNT, FRNRAP. The sequencing sample was made of PBMCs. This clonotype originated in a man aged 18 to 35 in good health and CMV-seronegative. The genes are TRBV12-5 and TRBJ2-2; TRBD1 matches 7 bases. In DNA form, the CDR3 reads TGTGCTAGTGGTTTGTCCGCGACAGGGCCCGGGGAGCTGTTTTTT. This translates into CASGLSATGPGELFF.